This T cell receptor (beta chain) was captured by sequencing in a study of blood T cell repertoires in COVID-19. The overall study: Nucleic acid was either cDNA or gDNA, and it came from T cells, B-cell-depleted T cells, or PBMCs.

Germline V gives CDR1 SGHDN, CDR2 FVKESK. The CDR3 totals 16 residues. V shed 1 base, J shed 8 bases, and the junction held 7 bases outside the gene matches. Study processing details: Estimates of nucleated cell counts were drawn from the amplification of reference gene primers. Measured with immunoSEQ multiplex PCR; TCRdb has only the in-frame clones, and not every one. V and J calls and clone size are those listed in that table; D and trimming were worked out from the DNA. The sample gives some 70,000 clones, 73% of which show up once; roughly a fifth is in the top ten. The origin of this receptor is a man aged 60 to 75 with acute or convalescent COVID-19. Specimen: peripheral blood. V usage is TRBV14 and J usage is TRBJ2-4, with 11 bases lining up with TRBD2. The DNA of the CDR3 is TGTGCCAGCAGCCAAGCGCTTAGCGGGGGGGCTGACATTCAGTACTTC. It encodes CASSQALSGGADIQYF.